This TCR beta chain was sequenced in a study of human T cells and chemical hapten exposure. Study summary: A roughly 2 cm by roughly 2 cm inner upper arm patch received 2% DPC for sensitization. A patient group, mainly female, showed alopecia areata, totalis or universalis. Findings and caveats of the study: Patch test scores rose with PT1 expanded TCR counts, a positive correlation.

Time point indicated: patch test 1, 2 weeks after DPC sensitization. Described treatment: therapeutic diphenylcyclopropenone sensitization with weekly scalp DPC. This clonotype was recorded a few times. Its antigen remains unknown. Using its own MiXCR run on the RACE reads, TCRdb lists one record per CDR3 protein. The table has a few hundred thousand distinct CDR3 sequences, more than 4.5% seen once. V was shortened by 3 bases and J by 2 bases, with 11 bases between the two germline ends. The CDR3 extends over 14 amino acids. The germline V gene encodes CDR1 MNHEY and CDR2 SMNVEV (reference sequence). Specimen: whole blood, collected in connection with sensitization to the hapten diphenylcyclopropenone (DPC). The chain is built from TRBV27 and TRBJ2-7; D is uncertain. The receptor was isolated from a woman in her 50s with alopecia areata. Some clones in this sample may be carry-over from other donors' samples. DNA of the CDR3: TGTGCCAGCAGTTTCAGGAGCACCACCTACGAGCAGTACTTC. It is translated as CASSFRSTTYEQYF.